The 10 T cell receptor beta chains listed next were all sequenced from one sample in a study of post-analysis software for immune sequencing data. Notes on the study in general: Roughly five TRBV segments appeared more often in patients than in controls, and TRBV5-6, TRBV5-1 and TRBV20-1 were among these.

Each TCR beta cDNA library carried unique molecular identifiers. One entry per CDR3 protein, called by TCRdb with MiXCR from the PCR reads. The sample lists approximately 180,000 distinct CDR3 sequences; about 30% were seen once. These TCRs' antigens remain unknown. The sample was blood. The source is a girl aged 10-17 years with multiple sclerosis.

The genes are TRBV3-1 and TRBJ2-7, with D unresolved. V was cut by 1 base and J by 2 bases, with 9 bases left in between. The V gene's germline CDR1 is LGHDT and CDR2 YNNKEL (reference sequence). CDR3 length equals 14 residues. Written as DNA, the CDR3 is TGTGCCAGCAGCCAAGGCGCGGTTACCTACGAGCAGTACTTC. Protein product: CASSQGAVTYEQYF.

Ten or more counts support this clonotype. The chain employs TRBV5-1 and TRBJ2-7; 8 bases line up with TRBD1. Germline CDR1 is SGHRS and CDR2 is YFSETQ. V was pared by 0 bases and J by 9 bases, with 5 bases of the junction left unmatched. This CDR3 has 13 residues. In nucleotides, the CDR3 is TGCGCCAGCAGCTTGGGCTACGACAGGGGGCAGTACTTC. Translation: CASSLGYDRGQYF.

V usage is TRBV12-3 or TRBV12-4 and J usage is TRBJ2-1; TRBD2 might be the D (6 bases). The J call may be faulty, since TRBJ2-7 better matches the DNA end. The CDR3 runs 17 residues. This CDR3 reads CASSLAQTSRQFNEQYF. For the CDR3, the DNA is TGTGCCAGCAGTTTAGCCCAAACTAGCCGACAATTCAATGAGCAGTACTTC.

On this clonotype itself: This may arise from a read error, as a much more abundant clone is one base away. V usage is TRBV29-1 and J usage is TRBJ2-5; possibly TRBD1 or TRBD2 for D (6 bases each). Trimming removed 1 base from V and 11 bases from J, with 23 bases in between. The CDR3 consists of 15 residues. Germline values: CDR1 SQVTM, CDR2 ANQGSEA. DNA of the CDR3: TGCAGCGTTGAAGGGAACTTAAAAGGGGGAGGTGAGCAGTACTTC. Its translation is CSVEGNLKGGGEQYF.

This clonotype has at least ten counts. The DNA of the CDR3 is TGTGCCAGCAGACCCACAGGGGGCTACGAGCAGTACTTC. Translating it yields CASRPTGGYEQYF. The rearrangement uses TRBV7-9 and TRBJ2-7; 8 bases fit TRBD1. Germline-derived CDR1 and CDR2 are SEHNR and FQNEAQ (reference sequence). With 6 bases clipped from V and 3 bases from J, the junction kept 4 bases outside the gene matches. The CDR3 has 13 residues.

In this sample, this clonotype turned up many times. The V and J genes are TRBV7-8 and TRBJ2-1; D possibly corresponds to TRBD2 (5 bases). This CDR3 has 14 residues. The germline V gene encodes CDR1 SGHVS and CDR2 FQNEAQ. Trimming left V 0 bases short and J 6 bases short, with 9 bases between. CDR3 sequence reads: CASSLAREFNEQFF. In DNA, the CDR3 is TGTGCCAGCAGCTTAGCGAGGGAGTTCAATGAGCAGTTCTTC. The entire variable domain, with the rest obtained from reference TRBV7-8 and TRBJ2-1, is as follows: GAGVSQSPRYKVAKRGQDVALRCDPISGHVSLFWYQQALGQGPEFLTYFQNEAQLDKSGLPSDRFFAERPEGSVSTLKIQRTQQEDSAVYLCASSLAREFNEQFFGPGTRLTVL.

This clonotype has ten or more counts. The chain joins TRBV6-5 to TRBJ2-3; D not certain. The V gene's germline CDR1 is MNHEY and CDR2 SVGAGI. The CDR3 loop spans 13 amino acids. Trimming removed 0 bases at V and 3 bases at J, with 4 bases between. The CDR3 sequence is CASSYSLTDTQYF. The CDR3 DNA is TGTGCCAGCAGTTACTCACTAACAGATACGCAGTATTTT.

This clonotype was recorded many times. V gene TRBV29-1 combines with J gene TRBJ2-7; no reliable D call. The ends were cut back, 4 bases at V and 7 bases at J, with 17 bases in the middle. Germline V gene lookup returns CDR1 SQVTM and CDR2 ANQGSEA. The CDR3 spans 13 residues. The chain's CDR3 is CSVANGALREQYF. DNA of the CDR3: TGCAGCGTTGCTAACGGTGCGCTACGAGAGCAGTACTTC.

The sample holds many counts of this clonotype. The rearrangement joins TRBV4-1 to TRBJ2-1; a possible D gene is TRBD2 (5 bases). Germline V lookup: CDR1 MGHRA, CDR2 YSYEKL. The CDR3 has 15 residues. Trimming shortened V by 3 bases and J by 0 bases, and 9 bases separated the two germline ends. CDR3 sequence: CASSHRDSSYNEQFF. The CDR3, as DNA: TGCGCCAGCAGCCACCGGGATAGCTCCTACAATGAGCAGTTCTTC.

Turning to this clonotype: A read error may explain this, as a much larger clone is one base away. The chain carries TRBV10-3 and TRBJ2-5; 13 nucleotides align to TRBD2. CDR1 is ENHRY, CDR2 SYGVKD, per germline. CDR3 length: 17 amino acids. The V segment lost 2 bases and the J segment 11 bases; nucleotides outside the gene matches: 14. The CDR3 is CAISETSGRADYNEQYF. In DNA, the CDR3 is TGTGCCATCAGTGAGACTAGCGGGAGGGCCGATTACAATGAGCAGTACTTC.